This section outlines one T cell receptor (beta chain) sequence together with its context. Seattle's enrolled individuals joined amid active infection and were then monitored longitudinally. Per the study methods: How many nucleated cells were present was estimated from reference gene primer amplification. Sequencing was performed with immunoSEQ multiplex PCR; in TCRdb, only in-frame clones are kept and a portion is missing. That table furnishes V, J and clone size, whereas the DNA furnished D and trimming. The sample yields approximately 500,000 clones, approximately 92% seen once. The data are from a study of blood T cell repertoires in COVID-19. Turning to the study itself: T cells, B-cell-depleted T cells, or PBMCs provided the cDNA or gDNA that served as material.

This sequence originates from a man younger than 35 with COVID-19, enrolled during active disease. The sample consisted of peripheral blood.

The CDR3 loop reads CASSTRSSTHNEQFF. The CDR3 region has the DNA TGTGCCAGCAGTACTAGGTCGTCGACTCACAATGAGCAGTTCTTC. The chain has TRBV7-9 and TRBJ2-1, with a possible D match to TRBD2 (5 bases). The germline V and J ends were trimmed by 6 bases and 5 bases, with 17 bases remaining between them. The germline CDR1 and CDR2 sequences are SEHNR and FQNEAQ (reference sequence). This CDR3 spans 15 amino acids.